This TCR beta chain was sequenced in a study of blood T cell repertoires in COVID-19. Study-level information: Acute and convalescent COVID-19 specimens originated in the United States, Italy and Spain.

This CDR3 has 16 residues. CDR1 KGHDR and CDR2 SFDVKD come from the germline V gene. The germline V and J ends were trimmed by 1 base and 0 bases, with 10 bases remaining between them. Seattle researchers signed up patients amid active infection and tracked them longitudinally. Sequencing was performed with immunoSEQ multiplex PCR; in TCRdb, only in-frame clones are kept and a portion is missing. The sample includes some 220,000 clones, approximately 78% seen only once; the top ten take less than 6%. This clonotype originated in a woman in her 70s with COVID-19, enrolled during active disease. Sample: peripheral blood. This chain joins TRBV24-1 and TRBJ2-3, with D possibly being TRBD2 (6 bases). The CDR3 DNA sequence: TGTGCCACCAGTGATTTCTTAGCGGATAGCACAGATACGCAGTATTTT. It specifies CATSDFLADSTDTQYF.